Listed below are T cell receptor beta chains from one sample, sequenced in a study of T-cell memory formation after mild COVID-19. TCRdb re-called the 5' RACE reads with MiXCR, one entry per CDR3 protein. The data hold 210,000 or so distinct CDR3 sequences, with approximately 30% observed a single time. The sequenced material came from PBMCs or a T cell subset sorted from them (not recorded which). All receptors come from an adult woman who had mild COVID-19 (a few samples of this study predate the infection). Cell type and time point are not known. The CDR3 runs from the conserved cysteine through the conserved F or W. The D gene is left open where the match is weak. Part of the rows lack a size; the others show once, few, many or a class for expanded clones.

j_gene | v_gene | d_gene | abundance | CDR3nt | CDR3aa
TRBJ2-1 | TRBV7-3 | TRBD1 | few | TGTGCCAGCAGCTTAGGACAGGGTAGGGGTGAGCAGTTCTTC | CASSLGQGRGEQFF
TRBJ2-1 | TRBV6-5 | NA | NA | TGTGCCAGCAGTGATCAGGGGACTGAGCAGTTCTTC | CASSDQGTEQFF
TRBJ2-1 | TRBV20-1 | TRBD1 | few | TGCAGTGCTAGGGGAGACAGGGTCACCTACAATGAGCAGTTCTTC | CSARGDRVTYNEQFF
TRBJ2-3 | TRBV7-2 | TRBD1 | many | TGTGCCAGCAGCACTACCGGGACAGGGGGCGTTACGCAGTATTTT | CASSTTGTGGVTQYF
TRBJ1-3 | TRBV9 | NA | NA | TGTGCCAGCAGCGTAGACAGCTCTGGAAACACCATATATTTT | CASSVDSSGNTIYF
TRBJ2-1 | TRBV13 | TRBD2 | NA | TGTGCCAGCAGCTTCGGACTAGCGGGAGGTTTTGAGCAGTTCTTC | CASSFGLAGGFEQFF
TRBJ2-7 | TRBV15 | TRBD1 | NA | TGTGCCACCAGCAGTCAGACAGGGACCGAGCAGTACTTC | CATSSQTGTEQYF
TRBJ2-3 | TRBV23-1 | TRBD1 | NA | TGCGCCGGAAGGGACAGCCGCACAGATACGCAGTATTTT | CAGRDSRTDTQYF
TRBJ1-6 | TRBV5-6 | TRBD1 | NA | TGTGCCAGCAGGTGGGACAGGGATAATTCACCCCTCCACTTT | CASRWDRDNSPLHF
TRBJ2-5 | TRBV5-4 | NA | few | TGTGCCAGCAGCTTGAGAGGGGCCCCAGGGGAGACCCAGTACTTC | CASSLRGAPGETQYF
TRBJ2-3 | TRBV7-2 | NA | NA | TGTGCCACGCGGCTAGCGACAGATACGCAGTATTTT | CATRLATDTQYF
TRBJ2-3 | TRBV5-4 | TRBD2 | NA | TGTGCCAGCAGCCGCGGACTAGCGGAAATCACAGATACGCAGTATTTT | CASSRGLAEITDTQYF
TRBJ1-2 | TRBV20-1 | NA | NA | TGCAGTGCTATACTCCAGACAGCTAACTATGGCTACACCTTC | CSAILQTANYGYTF
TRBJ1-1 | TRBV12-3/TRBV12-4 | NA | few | TGTGCCAGCAGTTTTCGGCCAACCACTGAAGCTTTCTTT | CASSFRPTTEAFF
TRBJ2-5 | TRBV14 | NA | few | TGTGCCAGCGCGCGGGGTTTACAAGAGACCCAGTACTTC | CASARGLQETQYF
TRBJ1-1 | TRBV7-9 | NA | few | TGTGCCAGCAGCTCGAGCGGCACTGAAGCTTTCTTT | CASSSSGTEAFF
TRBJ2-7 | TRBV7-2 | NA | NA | TGTGCCAGCAGCCCCGGACAGAGTGGCTACGAGCAGTACTTC | CASSPGQSGYEQYF
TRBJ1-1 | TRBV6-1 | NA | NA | TGTGCCAGCAGGGAGGGACGTACAAACACTGAAGCTTTCTTT | CASREGRTNTEAFF
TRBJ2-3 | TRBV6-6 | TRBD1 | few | TGTGCCAGCACCTACTGGGGGACAGGCACAGATACGCAGTATTTT | CASTYWGTGTDTQYF
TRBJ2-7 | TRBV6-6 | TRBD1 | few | TGTGCCAGCAGCGGGACAGTCTACGAGCAGTACTTC | CASSGTVYEQYF